The 18 T cell receptor beta chains presented below share a single source sample, sequenced in a study of T-cell memory formation after mild COVID-19. TCRdb independently ran MiXCR on the 5' RACE reads; one entry per CDR3 protein. Among about 320,000 distinct CDR3 sequences listed, more than 13% were seen once. What was sequenced was PBMCs or a T cell subset sorted from them (not recorded which). These receptor sequences come from a man aged 18 to 29 who had mild COVID-19 (a few samples of this study predate the infection). Cell type and time point are not known.

This clonotype was seen a few times. This sequence joins TRBV29-1 and TRBJ2-2, with D possibly being TRBD2 (6 bases). The germline V gene has CDR1 SQVTM and CDR2 ANQGSEA. This CDR3 spans 11 amino acids. Trimming shortened V by 6 bases and J by 7 bases, and 9 bases separated the two germline ends. The CDR3, as DNA: TGCAGCGTGGGACTTTTCGGGGAGCTGTTTTTT. Protein product: CSVGLFGELFF.

This clonotype has more than one count but fewer than ten. J is TRBJ2-2 and V is TRBV4-3; 8 nucleotides match TRBD2. Germline trimming cut 4 bases from V and 3 bases from J; bases unmatched to any gene: 7. The CDR3 extends over 16 amino acids. From germline, CDR1 is LGHNA and CDR2 YSLEER. CDR3 loop: CASSRPGLDDTGELFF. CDR3 in DNA: TGCGCCAGCAGCCGACCGGGACTAGATGACACCGGGGAGCTGTTTTTT.

The chain links TRBV4-3 to TRBJ2-3; no reliable D call. V was clipped by 5 bases and J by 0 bases, with 9 bases between them. Germline V lookup: CDR1 LGHNA, CDR2 YSLEER. There are 14 residues in the CDR3. The CDR3 DNA follows: TGCGCCAGCAGCACTACGAGTAGCACAGATACGCAGTATTTT. It yields the protein CASSTTSSTDTQYF.

The table lists this clonotype with a few counts. The V call is TRBV7-6, the J call TRBJ2-7; the D gene is possibly TRBD2 (5 bases). The CDR3 runs to 12 residues. Trimming removed 5 bases from V and 7 bases from J, with 12 bases in between. The germline V gene has CDR1 SGHVS and CDR2 FNYEAQ. DNA for the CDR3: TGTGCCAGCAGCACCGACACGGGGGAGCAGTACGTC. Amino acid sequence: CASSTDTGEQYV.

This clonotype came up a few times. The chain carries TRBV2 and TRBJ2-3; D is possibly TRBD2 (5 bases). Germline values: CDR1 SNHLY, CDR2 FYNNEI. With 7 bases removed from V and 6 bases from J, the gap between germline ends came to 14 bases. This CDR3 has 13 residues. CDR3 nucleotides: TGTGCCAGCACTAACGGGGTCGGGGATACGCAGTATTTT. Protein sequence: CASTNGVGDTQYF.

This chain uses TRBV5-6 with TRBJ2-7; D ambiguous. Trimming stripped 1 base from V and 4 bases from J, with 3 bases between. The length of the CDR3 is 11 residues. Germline V gives CDR1 SGHDT, CDR2 YYEEEE. CDR3 DNA: TGTGCCAGCAGCTTGTGGTACGAGCAGTACTTC. Residues: CASSLWYEQYF.

V and J are TRBV5-1 and TRBJ2-5, with TRBD1 identical over 8 bases. V shed 3 bases, J shed 5 bases, and the junction held 6 bases outside the gene matches. Germline V gene lookup returns CDR1 SGHRS and CDR2 YFSETQ. The CDR3 loop spans 14 amino acids. This CDR3 reads CASSYPGGAETQYF. The CDR3 bases are TGCGCCAGCAGCTACCCAGGGGGCGCGGAGACCCAGTACTTC.

The table lists this clonotype with a few counts. The chain employs TRBV10-3 and TRBJ2-4, with D possibly called TRBD1 or TRBD2 (5 bases each). Trimming took 0 bases from V and 0 from J, leaving 12 bases between them. The CDR3 has 17 amino acids. The germline V gene encodes CDR1 ENHRY and CDR2 SYGVKD. The CDR3 loop reads CAISESLGELAKNIQYF. Written as DNA, the CDR3 is TGTGCCATCAGTGAGTCGTTGGGGGAGCTAGCCAAAAACATTCAGTACTTC.

The chain links TRBV12-3 or TRBV12-4 to TRBJ2-2, with 12 bases that match TRBD2. The trim removed 6 bases at V and 6 bases at J, leaving 2 bases unmatched. This CDR3 spans 14 amino acids. Here the CDR3 reads CASSPSGGAGELFF. CDR3 nucleotides: TGTGCCAGCAGCCCTAGCGGGGGGGCCGGGGAGCTGTTTTTT.

This clonotype has just a few counts. The chain carries TRBV5-1 and TRBJ2-5; D call uncertain. Germline CDR1 is SGHRS and CDR2 is YFSETQ. There are 14 residues in the CDR3. V lost 3 bases to trimming and J lost 0 bases, with 9 bases between them. The CDR3 protein is CASSSSSYQETQYF. In nucleotides, the CDR3 is TGCGCCAGCAGCTCTTCCTCGTACCAAGAGACCCAGTACTTC.

The chain is built from TRBV4-2 and TRBJ1-1; TRBD1 might be the D (5 bases). This CDR3 contains 13 residues. The germline gives CDR1 LGHNA, CDR2 YNFKEQ. Trimming took 5 bases from V and 3 from J, leaving 10 bases between them. The CDR3: CASSSGGDTEAFF. CDR3 bases: TGTGCCAGCAGCTCCGGGGGGGACACTGAAGCTTTCTTT.

The chain recombines TRBV4-2 with TRBJ1-2; D is uncertain. The CDR3 consists of 13 residues. V was cut by 3 bases and J by 4 bases, with 9 bases left in between. The germline gives CDR1 LGHNA, CDR2 YNFKEQ. The CDR3 protein is CASSQPLAYGYTF. The CDR3 nucleotides read TGTGCCAGCAGCCAGCCGCTCGCCTATGGCTACACCTTC.

This chain connects TRBV7-2 to TRBJ1-5; no definite D call. The CDR3 is 12 amino acids. In germline, CDR1 is SGHTA, CDR2 FQGNSA. Between the trimmed V and J ends, which lost 4 bases and 3 bases, there was a span of 4 bases. The CDR3 DNA sequence: TGTGCCAGCAGCTCTTACAATCAGCCCCAGCATTTT. Protein: CASSSYNQPQHF.

This sequence joins TRBV6-1 and TRBJ2-7; no reliable D call. This CDR3 has 13 amino acids. With 3 bases removed from V and 6 bases from J, the gap between germline ends came to 12 bases. Germline CDR1 and CDR2: MNHNS and SASEGT. The CDR3: CASSELSGPEQYF. The CDR3 DNA reads TGTGCCAGCAGTGAGTTATCCGGCCCCGAGCAGTACTTC.

The V and J genes are TRBV6-6 and TRBJ2-2; possible D gene TRBD2, 6 bases. The CDR3 is 13 residues long. Germline V gene sequence: CDR1 MNHNY, CDR2 SVGAGI (reference sequence). Trimming took off 7 bases at V and 12 bases at J, with 18 bases between the two ends. The chain's CDR3 is CASTAGLLVQLFF. The CDR3 DNA sequence: TGTGCCAGCACCGCGGGACTTTTGGTTCAGCTGTTTTTT.

This clonotype showed up just a few times. The CDR3 DNA follows: TGCAGTGCTCCAACACCCCGTACAGTGAACACTGAAGCTTTCTTT. It codes for CSAPTPRTVNTEAFF. This rearrangement joins TRBV20-1 to TRBJ1-1; the D is unclear. Germline values: CDR1 DFQATT, CDR2 SNEGSKA (reference sequence). Trimming stripped 5 bases from V and 0 bases from J, with 16 bases between. The CDR3 covers 15 residues.

This clonotype was seen more than once but under ten times. This sequence joins TRBV19 and TRBJ2-1; 8 bases line up with TRBD2. Trimming at V came to 4 bases and at J to 10 bases, leaving 6 bases not matched to a gene. Germline V gene data show CDR1 as LNHDA and CDR2 as SQIVND (reference sequence). The CDR3 has 13 amino acids. CDR3 in DNA: TGTGCCAGTAGTACAGCGGGGGCCGGCGAGCAGTTCTTC. This gives the protein CASSTAGAGEQFF.

The CDR3 region has the DNA TGTGCCAGCAGTTACTCGAAGGGGGCAGGCGCAGATACGCAGTATTTT. Translation gives CASSYSKGAGADTQYF. The chain links TRBV6-2 or TRBV6-3 to TRBJ2-3; 7 bases map to TRBD1. Germline V gene sequence: CDR1 MNHEY, CDR2 SVGEGT. J lost 4 bases, V lost 0 bases, and 7 bases had no gene match. The CDR3 is made up of 16 amino acids.